Each of the 20 T cell receptor beta chains below was sequenced from the same sample in a study of blood T cell repertoires in COVID-19. TCRdb keeps only in-frame clones here, not all; method: immunoSEQ multiplex PCR. Of about 140,000 clones in the sample, 75% to 90% are singletons; the top ten hold approximately 40%. Material for sequencing was peripheral blood. The receptor source for this set is a man aged 45-60 years who had recovered from COVID-19.

The rearrangement links TRBV6-4 to TRBJ2-3; D is unclear. The CDR3 loop spans 13 amino acids. Looked up from germline, CDR1 is MRHNA and CDR2 is SNTAGT. With 3 bases removed from V and 2 bases from J, the gap between germline ends came to 6 bases. CDR3 region: CASSESVTDTQYF. The DNA of the CDR3 is TGTGCCAGCAGTGAATCGGTCACAGATACGCAGTATTTT.

The V gene is TRBV19, the J gene TRBJ1-1; tentatively, D is TRBD1 (6 bases). The CDR3 is made up of 15 amino acids. The V end lost 2 bases, the J end lost 3 bases, and 13 bases lay between the germline ends. The germline V gene encodes CDR1 LNHDA and CDR2 SQIVND (reference sequence). This CDR3 is CASSISASGDTEAFF. The DNA for the CDR3 is TGTGCCAGTAGTATAAGCGCCTCAGGGGACACTGAAGCTTTCTTT.

The rearrangement joins TRBV6-2 or TRBV6-3 to TRBJ1-5; D remains ambiguous. The CDR3 length is 15 residues. V lost 4 bases and J lost 2, with 12 bases in between. The germline gives CDR1 MNHEY, CDR2 SVGEGT. CDR3 nucleotides: TGTGCCAGCAGTTTTTCGGGGTATGGCAATCAGCCCCAGCATTTT. Translated, it gives CASSFSGYGNQPQHF.

This clone came up a few times. The chain recombines TRBV11-3 with TRBJ1-6, with TRBD1 as a possible D gene (5 bases). Germline lookup yields CDR1 SGHNT and CDR2 YENEEA. The ends were cut back, 5 bases at V and 7 bases at J, with 12 bases in the middle. This CDR3 comprises 14 residues. The CDR3 reads CASSPPRGNSPLHF. CDR3 DNA sequence: TGTGCCAGCAGCCCCCCTAGGGGCAATTCACCCCTCCACTTT.

The rearrangement links TRBV14 to TRBJ2-1; perhaps TRBD2 as D (6 bases). V was pared by 3 bases and J by 3 bases, with 12 bases between. The CDR3 spans 15 residues. Germline CDR1 is SGHDN and CDR2 is FVKESK. CDR3 bases: TGTGCCAGCAGCCACTGGGGGGATTACTACAATGAGCAGTTCTTC. Translated, it gives CASSHWGDYYNEQFF.

This sequence joins TRBV11-3 and TRBJ2-2; 10 bases line up with TRBD2. Trimming cost V 5 bases and J 4 bases; bases outside gene matches: 10. Germline assignment: CDR1 SGHNT and CDR2 YENEEA. The length of the CDR3 is 17 residues. The CDR3 loop is CASSRPTSGAPTGELFF. The DNA for the CDR3 is TGTGCCAGCAGCCGACCTACTAGCGGGGCGCCCACCGGGGAGCTGTTTTTT.

This chain uses TRBV18 with TRBJ2-1; TRBD2 matches at 13 bases. The J segment lost 8 bases and the V segment lost 1 base, leaving 11 bases of the junction unmatched. This CDR3 is built from 18 residues. The germline gives CDR1 KGHSH, CDR2 LQKENI. The CDR3 sequence is CASSPLSGLAGAGYEQFF. CDR3 coding DNA: TGTGCCAGCTCACCACTCTCAGGACTAGCGGGGGCGGGTTATGAGCAGTTCTTC. Full variable domain (remainder filled in from reference TRBV18 and TRBJ2-1): NAGVMQNPRHLVRRRGQEARLRCSPMKGHSHVYWYRQLPEEGLKFMVYLQKENIIDESGMPKERFSAEFPKEGPSILRIQQVVRGDSAAYFCASSPLSGLAGAGYEQFFGPGTRLTVL.

The chain uses TRBV24-1 and TRBJ2-1; D ambiguous. This CDR3 is 13 amino acids long. Deletions cut 2 bases from V and 8 bases from J, with 9 bases between. The germline V gene encodes CDR1 KGHDR and CDR2 SFDVKD. The CDR3 here is CATSDSGLHEQFF. The CDR3 DNA reads as TGTGCCACCAGTGATTCCGGTCTGCATGAGCAGTTCTTC.

The chain carries TRBV7-2 and TRBJ1-5, with D perhaps matching TRBD1 (5 bases). The CDR3 has 14 amino acids. The germline V gene encodes CDR1 SGHTA and CDR2 FQGNSA. Trimming took 5 bases from V and 2 from J, leaving 10 bases between them. The CDR3 DNA reads TGTGCCAGCAGCGCGGGGCATGGCAATCAGCCCCAGCATTTT. Translated: CASSAGHGNQPQHF.

This chain connects TRBV11-2 to TRBJ2-1, with TRBD2 as a possible D gene (6 bases). CDR1 is SGHAT and CDR2 is FQNNGV in the germline V gene. V lost 3 bases to trimming and J lost 8 bases, with 11 bases between them. The CDR3 is 13 residues long. CDR3 sequence: CASSFHRRDEQFF. The CDR3 DNA sequence: TGTGCCAGCAGCTTCCATCGGAGGGATGAGCAGTTCTTC.

The chain joins TRBV3-1 (or the pseudogene TRBV3-2) to TRBJ1-5; TRBD1 agrees at 7 bases. The ends lost 3 bases at V and 6 bases at J; junction bases unmatched: 8. Germline V CDR1 and CDR2: LGHDT, YNNKEL (reference sequence). CDR3 length: 15 amino acids. DNA for the CDR3: TGTGCCAGCAGCCACGCGTCAGGGGGTATTCAGCCCCAGCATTTT. Translation gives CASSHASGGIQPQHF.

With respect to this clone: Other DNA sequences in this specimen translate into the identical CDR3. The chain has TRBV2 and TRBJ2-7, with 8 bases fitting TRBD1. The V segment lost 1 base and the J segment 7 bases; nucleotides outside the gene matches: 3. Germline assignment: CDR1 SNHLY and CDR2 FYNNEI. The CDR3 runs 13 residues. The CDR3 reads CASSEGTGREQYF. CDR3 bases: TGTGCCAGCAGTGAAGGGACAGGGCGAGAGCAGTACTTC.

V gene TRBV10-2 combines with J gene TRBJ1-5; TRBD1 aligns across 7 bases. Trimming at V came to 5 bases and at J to 4 bases, leaving 5 bases not matched to a gene. CDR1 WSHSY and CDR2 SAAADI come from the germline V gene. The CDR3 is 14 residues long. CDR3: CASSSTGQNQPQHF. The DNA of the CDR3 is TGCGCCAGCAGTTCGACAGGGCAAAATCAGCCCCAGCATTTT.

This clone was detected only a few times. The rearrangement uses TRBV28 and TRBJ2-5; 7 nucleotides agree with TRBD2. CDR1 is MDHEN and CDR2 is SYDVKM in the germline V gene. Trimming cost V 5 bases and J 0 bases; bases outside gene matches: 3. The CDR3 loop spans 14 amino acids. CDR3 DNA: TGTGCCAGCAGTGTGGGGGGGTACCAAGAGACCCAGTACTTC. Translated: CASSVGGYQETQYF. Together with reference TRBV28 and TRBJ2-5, the CDR3 gives the full variable domain: DVKVTQSSRYLVKRTGEKVFLECVQDMDHENMFWYRQDPGLGLRLIYFSYDVKMKEKGDIPEGYSVSREKKERFSLILESASTNQTSMYLCASSVGGYQETQYFGPGTRLLVL.

This clone appeared a few times. At the DNA level, this CDR3 is encoded by other sequences in the same sample as well. The rearrangement links TRBV5-1 to TRBJ1-1; D unresolved. The germline V gene has CDR1 SGHRS and CDR2 YFSETQ. V shed 1 base and J shed 4 bases, with 5 bases lying between them. The CDR3 sequence is 12 residues long. This chain's CDR3 is CASSLRGTEAFF. CDR3 DNA sequence: TGCGCCAGCAGCTTGCGGGGCACTGAAGCTTTCTTT.

The gene calls are TRBV7-2 and TRBJ2-7, with 8 bases matching TRBD1. There are 15 residues in the CDR3. CDR1 is SGHTA, CDR2 FQGNSA, per germline. The trim removed 5 bases at V and 4 bases at J, leaving 10 bases unmatched. CDR3 bases: TGTGCCAGCAGCCAAGAACAGGGGGGAGTATACGAGCAGTACTTC. Protein sequence: CASSQEQGGVYEQYF.

This clone has just a few counts. This chain connects TRBV7-2 to TRBJ1-6, with 12 nucleotides matching TRBD1. This CDR3 is built from 17 residues. V shed 1 base and J 9 bases; nucleotides not matched to a gene: 7. Per the germline V gene, CDR1 is SGHTA and CDR2 is FQGNSA. The CDR3 reads CASSLVGTGGAGSPLHF. In DNA form, the CDR3 reads TGTGCCAGCAGCTTAGTTGGGACAGGGGGCGCGGGTTCACCCCTCCACTTT. The variable domain in full, with the rest retrieved from reference TRBV7-2 and TRBJ1-6, is GAGVSQSPSNKVTEKGKDVELRCDPISGHTALYWYRQSLGQGLEFLIYFQGNSAPDKSGLPSDRFSAERTGGSVSTLTIQRTQQEDSAVYLCASSLVGTGGAGSPLHFGNGTRLTVT.

This chain links TRBV18 with TRBJ2-1; 12 nucleotides line up with TRBD1. CDR1 and CDR2 from the germline V gene are KGHSH and LQKENI. CDR3 length: 15 residues. V gave up 3 bases and J gave up 7 bases; unmatched junction bases: 4. CDR3 bases: TGTGCCAGCTCACCCGGGACAGGGGGCTCGAATGAGCAGTTCTTC. It specifies CASSPGTGGSNEQFF.

The CDR3 sequence: CASSPEGAGALHF. The CDR3 coding sequence is TGTGCCAGCTCACCGGAGGGCGCCGGGGCCCTCCACTTT. The chain uses TRBV18 and TRBJ1-6; D is undetermined. Germline V gene data show CDR1 as KGHSH and CDR2 as LQKENI. CDR3 length equals 13 residues. Trimming removed 3 bases from V and 14 bases from J, with 14 bases in between. The entire variable domain, with the rest obtained from reference TRBV18 and TRBJ1-6, is as follows: NAGVMQNPRHLVRRRGQEARLRCSPMKGHSHVYWYRQLPEEGLKFMVYLQKENIIDESGMPKERFSAEFPKEGPSILRIQQVVRGDSAAYFCASSPEGAGALHFGNGTRLTVT.

V usage is TRBV2 and J usage is TRBJ2-2; D possibly corresponds to TRBD1 (5 bases). The CDR3 totals 16 residues. The germline gives CDR1 SNHLY, CDR2 FYNNEI. With 5 bases removed from V and 1 base from J, the gap between germline ends came to 14 bases. The CDR3 region is CASSLEAGQNTGELFF. The CDR3 DNA reads as TGTGCCAGCAGTCTTGAAGCCGGACAGAACACCGGGGAGCTGTTTTTT.